Here is one TCR beta chain with its context. Its antigen is unknown. The data are from a study of T cell responses to AZD1222 COVID-19 vaccine (dated by TCRdb to the early 2020s). Background for the entire study: TCR sequencing was performed for over 230 trial participants, of whom about 200 were given two doses of AZD1222 and around 26 were given two doses of MenACWY control vaccine. Trial participants were enrolled into age subgroups of 18-55, 56-69 and 70-plus years, which contained 148, 28 and 57 TCR-sequenced participants, respectively. Results and caveats for the whole study, not just this receptor: Participants were mostly white British, with more females than males. The authors suggested clonal diversity may have been underestimated. The 56-69-year group was small, and its depth increase did not reach significance, likely because of low power. Only five to seven AZD1222 recipients were SARS-CoV-2 seropositive at baseline, limiting conclusions about previously exposed vaccinees. Spike-specific TCR breadth and depth rose significantly after two AZD1222 doses compared with day 0 and with MenACWY recipients. Vaccine-associated CD4 TCRs spanned the whole spike protein, with dominant responses in regions 160-218 and 743-854. Because no day 14 peak-response samples were available, the repertoires could be characterized only after the peak T cell response. Nearly half of unique spike-specific TCRs reportedly recognized epitopes outside regions mutated in the B.1.351 and B.1.1.7 variants.

The CDR3 regions of human TCRbeta chains were subjected to immunosequencing. As for how the authors treated the data: Repertoire TCRs were checked for matches against a reference library of SARS-CoV-2-specific TCRs that had been generated using the MIRA antigen-specificity platform. Breadth meant the fraction of unique TCRs that were SARS-CoV-2-associated, whereas depth meant the fraction of total T cells that were SARS-CoV-2-associated. Using the MIRA data, each spike-specific TCR was assigned both to the spike region to which the TCR was reactive and to a CD4 or CD8 class. Log10-transformed breadth and depth values were compared by one-way ANOVA with Sidak's multiple comparisons tests. TCRdb re-hosts the immuneACCESS table, in-frame sequences only. Its copies lack some clones; in the studies checked, an unresolved V gene accounts for under half of them, and the cause for the rest is not known. V and J calls and clone size are copied from that table; D and trimming were computed from the DNA. This sample's table carries under 150,000 clones. Of the sample, 2% to 2.5% is held by the ten largest clones.

The germline V gene gives CDR1 as MDHEN and CDR2 as SYDVKM. The V and J ends are trimmed by 4 bases and 1 base, leaving 13 bases between them. The CDR3 starts with the cysteine, ends with the phenylalanine, and has 15 residues. Just the 45-base CDR3 DNA is kept, in frame starting at base 1. The time point tag for this specimen amounts to: baseline before first vaccination. The vaccinee samples were drawn from two UK trials, COV001 and COV002, one of which was a single-blind randomized controlled phase 2/3 trial testing AZD1222 (ChAdOx1 nCoV-19) in healthy adults. For TCRbeta chain sequencing, PBMC samples from trial participants were taken at day 0 and at day 28 after the second dose.

This clonotype was sampled from an adult in good health. Sequenced sample: peripheral blood. Recombination linked TRBV28 to TRBJ2-5, with the D gene uncertain. The sequenced DNA: TGTGCCAGCAGTTCTCAGGATGCCGCCCAAGAGACCCAGTACTTC. This encodes CASSSQDAAQETQYF.